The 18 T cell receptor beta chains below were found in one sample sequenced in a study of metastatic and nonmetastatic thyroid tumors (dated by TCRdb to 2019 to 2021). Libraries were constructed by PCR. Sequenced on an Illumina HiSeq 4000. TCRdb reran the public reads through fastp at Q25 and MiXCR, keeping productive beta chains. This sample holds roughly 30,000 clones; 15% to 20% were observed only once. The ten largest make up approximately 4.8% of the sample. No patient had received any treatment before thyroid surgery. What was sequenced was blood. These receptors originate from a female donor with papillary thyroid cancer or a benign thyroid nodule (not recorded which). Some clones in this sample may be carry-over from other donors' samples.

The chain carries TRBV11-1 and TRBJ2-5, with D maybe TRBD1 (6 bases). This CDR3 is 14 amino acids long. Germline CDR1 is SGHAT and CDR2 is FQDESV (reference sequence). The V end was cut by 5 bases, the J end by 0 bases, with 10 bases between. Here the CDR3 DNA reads TGTGCCAGCAGCCGGGACACCTACCAAGAGACCCAGTACTTC. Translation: CASSRDTYQETQYF.

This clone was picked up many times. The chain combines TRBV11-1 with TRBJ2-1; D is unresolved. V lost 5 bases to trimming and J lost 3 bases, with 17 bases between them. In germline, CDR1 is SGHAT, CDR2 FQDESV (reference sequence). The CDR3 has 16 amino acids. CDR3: CASSAPSVGHYNEQFF. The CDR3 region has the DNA TGTGCCAGCAGCGCCCCGAGCGTCGGTCACTACAATGAGCAGTTCTTC. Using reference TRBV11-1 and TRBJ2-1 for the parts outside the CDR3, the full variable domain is EAEVAQSPRYKITEKSQAVAFWCDPISGHATLYWYRQILGQGPELLVQFQDESVVDDSQLPKDRFSAERLKGVDSTLKIQPAELGDSAMYLCASSAPSVGHYNEQFFGPGTRLTVL.

The CDR3 is CASSLGQGPGELFF. CDR3 DNA sequence: TGTGCCAGCAGCTTAGGACAGGGGCCCGGGGAGCTGTTTTTT. This sequence joins TRBV7-8 and TRBJ2-2; 8 bases align to TRBD1. Per germline, CDR1 SGHVS and CDR2 FQNEAQ. V was clipped by 1 base and J by 6 bases; unmatched bases: 1. This CDR3 contains 14 residues.

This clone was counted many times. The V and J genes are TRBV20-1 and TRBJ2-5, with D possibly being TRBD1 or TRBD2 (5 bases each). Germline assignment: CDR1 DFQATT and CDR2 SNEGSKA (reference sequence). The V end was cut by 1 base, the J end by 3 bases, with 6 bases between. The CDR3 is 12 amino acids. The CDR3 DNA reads TGCAGTGCTAGAGGGGGGAAAGAGACCCAGTACTTC. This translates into CSARGGKETQYF.

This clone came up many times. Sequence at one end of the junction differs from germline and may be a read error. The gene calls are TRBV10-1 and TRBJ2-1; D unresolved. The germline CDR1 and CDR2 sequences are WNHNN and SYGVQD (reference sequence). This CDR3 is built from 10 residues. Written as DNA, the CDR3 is TGCGCCAGCAGCGAGTATGAGCAGTTCTTC. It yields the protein CASSEYEQFF.

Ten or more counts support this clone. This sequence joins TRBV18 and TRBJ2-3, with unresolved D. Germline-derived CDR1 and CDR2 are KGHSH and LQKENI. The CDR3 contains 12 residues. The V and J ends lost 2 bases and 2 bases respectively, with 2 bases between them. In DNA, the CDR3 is TGTGCCAGCTCACCAAACACAGATACGCAGTATTTT. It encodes CASSPNTDTQYF.

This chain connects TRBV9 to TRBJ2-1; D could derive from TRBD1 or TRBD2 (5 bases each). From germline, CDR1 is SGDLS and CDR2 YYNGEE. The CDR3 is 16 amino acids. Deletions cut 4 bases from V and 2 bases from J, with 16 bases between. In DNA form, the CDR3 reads TGTGCCAGCAGCCCCCGGTCCGGGGCGGCCTACAATGAGCAGTTCTTC. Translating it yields CASSPRSGAAYNEQFF.

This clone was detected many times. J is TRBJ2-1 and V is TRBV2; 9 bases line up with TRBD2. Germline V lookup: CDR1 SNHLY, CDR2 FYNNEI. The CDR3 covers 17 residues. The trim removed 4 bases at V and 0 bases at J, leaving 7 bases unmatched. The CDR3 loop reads CASSVEREESSYNEQFF. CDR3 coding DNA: TGTGCCAGCAGTGTAGAGCGGGAGGAAAGCTCCTACAATGAGCAGTTCTTC.

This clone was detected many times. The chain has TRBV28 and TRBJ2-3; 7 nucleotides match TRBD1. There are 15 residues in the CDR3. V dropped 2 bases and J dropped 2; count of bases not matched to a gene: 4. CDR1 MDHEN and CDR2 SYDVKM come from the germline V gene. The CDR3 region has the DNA TGTGCCAGCAGTTTAGAGGGGGCTGACACAGATACGCAGTATTTT. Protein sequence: CASSLEGADTDTQYF. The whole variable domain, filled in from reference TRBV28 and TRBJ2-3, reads DVKVTQSSRYLVKRTGEKVFLECVQDMDHENMFWYRQDPGLGLRLIYFSYDVKMKEKGDIPEGYSVSREKKERFSLILESASTNQTSMYLCASSLEGADTDTQYFGPGTRLTVL.

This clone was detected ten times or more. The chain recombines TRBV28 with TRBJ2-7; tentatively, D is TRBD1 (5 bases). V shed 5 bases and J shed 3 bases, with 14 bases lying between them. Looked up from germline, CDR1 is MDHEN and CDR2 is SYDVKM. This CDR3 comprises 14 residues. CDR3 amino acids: CASSPAQGGYEQYF. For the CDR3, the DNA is TGTGCCAGCAGTCCAGCCCAGGGTGGCTACGAGCAGTACTTC.

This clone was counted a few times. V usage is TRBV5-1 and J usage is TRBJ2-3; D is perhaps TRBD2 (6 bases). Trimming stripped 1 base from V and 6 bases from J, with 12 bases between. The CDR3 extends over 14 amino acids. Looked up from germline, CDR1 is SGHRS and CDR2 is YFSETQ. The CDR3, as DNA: TGCGCCAGCAGCTTGTATGGGGGGTGGGATACGCAGTATTTT. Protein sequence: CASSLYGGWDTQYF. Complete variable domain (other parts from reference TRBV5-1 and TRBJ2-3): KAGVTQTPRYLIKTRGQQVTLSCSPISGHRSVSWYQQTPGQGLQFLFEYFSETQRNKGNFPGRFSGRQFSNSRSEMNVSTLELGDSALYLCASSLYGGWDTQYFGPGTRLTVL.

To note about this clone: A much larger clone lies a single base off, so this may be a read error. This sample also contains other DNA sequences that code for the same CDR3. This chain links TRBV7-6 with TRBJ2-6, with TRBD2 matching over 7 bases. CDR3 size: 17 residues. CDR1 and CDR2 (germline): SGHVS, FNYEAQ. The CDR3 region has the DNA TGTGCCAGCAGTGGCGGGGGTGTCCGCTCTGGGGCCAACGTCCTGACCTTC. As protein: CASSGGGVRSGANVLTF.

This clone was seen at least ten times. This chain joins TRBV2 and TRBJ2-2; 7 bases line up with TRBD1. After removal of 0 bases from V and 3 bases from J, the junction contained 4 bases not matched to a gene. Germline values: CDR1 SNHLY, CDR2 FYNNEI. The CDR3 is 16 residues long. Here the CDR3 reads CASSEALTGYTGELFF. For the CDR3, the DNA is TGTGCCAGCAGTGAAGCACTGACAGGGTACACCGGGGAGCTGTTTTTT.

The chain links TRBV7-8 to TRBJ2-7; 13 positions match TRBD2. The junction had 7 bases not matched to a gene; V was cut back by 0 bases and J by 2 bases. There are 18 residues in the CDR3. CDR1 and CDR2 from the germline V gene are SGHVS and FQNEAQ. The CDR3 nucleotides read TGTGCCAGCAGCTTAGCACTAGCGGGAGGGCCTATGCCCTACGAGCAGTACTTC. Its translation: CASSLALAGGPMPYEQYF. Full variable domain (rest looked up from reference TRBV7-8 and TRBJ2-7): GAGVSQSPRYKVAKRGQDVALRCDPISGHVSLFWYQQALGQGPEFLTYFQNEAQLDKSGLPSDRFFAERPEGSVSTLKIQRTQQEDSAVYLCASSLALAGGPMPYEQYFGPGTRLTVT.

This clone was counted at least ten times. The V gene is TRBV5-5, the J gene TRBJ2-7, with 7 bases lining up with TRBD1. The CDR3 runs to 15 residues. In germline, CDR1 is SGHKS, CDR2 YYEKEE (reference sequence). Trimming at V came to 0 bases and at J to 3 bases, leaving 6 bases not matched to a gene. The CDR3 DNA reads TGTGCCAGCAGCTTGGCGGGGACAGCCAACTACGAGCAGTACTTC. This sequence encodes CASSLAGTANYEQYF.

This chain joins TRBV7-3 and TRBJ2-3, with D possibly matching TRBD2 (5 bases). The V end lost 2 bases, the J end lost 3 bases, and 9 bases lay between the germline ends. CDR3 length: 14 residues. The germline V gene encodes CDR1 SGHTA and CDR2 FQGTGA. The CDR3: CASSLFGKTDTQYF. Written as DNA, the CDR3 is TGTGCCAGCAGCTTATTCGGGAAGACAGATACGCAGTATTTT.

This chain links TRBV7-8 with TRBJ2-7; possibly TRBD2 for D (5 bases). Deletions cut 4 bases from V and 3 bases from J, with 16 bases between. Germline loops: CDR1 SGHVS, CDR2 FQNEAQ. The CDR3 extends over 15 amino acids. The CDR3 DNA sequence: TGTGCCAGCAGCTCCTCCTCCCGGGGATTCTACGAGCAGTACTTC. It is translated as CASSSSSRGFYEQYF.

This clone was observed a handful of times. The CDR3 nucleotides are TGTGCCAGCAGCTTGCGGCGGGATTCACCCCTCCACTTT. It codes for CASSLRRDSPLHF. V usage is TRBV7-2 and J usage is TRBJ1-6; D gene ambiguous. Trimming cost V 3 bases and J 8 bases, with 8 bases left between them. In germline, CDR1 is SGHTA, CDR2 FQGNSA. There are 13 residues in the CDR3.